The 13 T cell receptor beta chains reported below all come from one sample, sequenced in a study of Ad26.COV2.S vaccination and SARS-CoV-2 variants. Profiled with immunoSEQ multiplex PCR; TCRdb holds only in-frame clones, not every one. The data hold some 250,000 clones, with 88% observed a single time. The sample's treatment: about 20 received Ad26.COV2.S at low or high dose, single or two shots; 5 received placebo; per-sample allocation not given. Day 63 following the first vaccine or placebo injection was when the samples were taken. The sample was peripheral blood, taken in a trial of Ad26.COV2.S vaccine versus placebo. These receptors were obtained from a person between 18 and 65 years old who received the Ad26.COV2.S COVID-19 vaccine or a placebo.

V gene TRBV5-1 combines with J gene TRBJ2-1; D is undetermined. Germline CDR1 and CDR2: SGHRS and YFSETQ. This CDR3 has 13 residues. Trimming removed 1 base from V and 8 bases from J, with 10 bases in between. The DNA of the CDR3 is TGCGCCAGCAGCTTGCCCCTCGGCGATGAGCAGTTCTTC. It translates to CASSLPLGDEQFF.

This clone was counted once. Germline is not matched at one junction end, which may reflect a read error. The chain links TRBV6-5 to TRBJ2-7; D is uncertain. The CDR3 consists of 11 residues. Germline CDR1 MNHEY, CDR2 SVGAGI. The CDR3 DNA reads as TGTGCCAGCAGGTCTGGGGATATTGTACACTTC. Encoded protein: CASRSGDIVHF.

The CDR3 DNA reads as TGTGCCAGCAGCGTAGGGAATTTGAACACTGAAGCTTTCTTT. Protein sequence: CASSVGNLNTEAFF. V is TRBV9 and J is TRBJ1-1; D call uncertain. There are 14 residues in the CDR3. Trimming took off 0 bases at V and 0 bases at J, with 6 bases between the two ends. Germline lookup yields CDR1 SGDLS and CDR2 YYNGEE. Complete variable domain (other parts from reference TRBV9 and TRBJ1-1): DSGVTQTPKHLITATGQRVTLRCSPRSGDLSVYWYQQSLDQGLQFLIQYYNGEERAKGNILERFSAQQFPDLHSELNLSSLELGDSALYFCASSVGNLNTEAFFGQGTRLTVV.

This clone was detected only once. The CDR3 is CASSQDLSLPQYF. CDR3 in DNA: TGTGCCAGCAGCCAAGACCTTAGTCTCCCGCAGTATTTT. The J gene is TRBJ2-3, the V gene TRBV4-2; no firm D call. Germline V CDR1 and CDR2: LGHNA, YNFKEQ. The CDR3 consists of 13 residues. V lost 0 bases, J lost 10 bases, and 11 bases lay in between.

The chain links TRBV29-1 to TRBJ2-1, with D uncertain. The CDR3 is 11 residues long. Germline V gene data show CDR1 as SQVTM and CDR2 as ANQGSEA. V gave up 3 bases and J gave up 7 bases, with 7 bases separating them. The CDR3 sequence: CSVDSENEQFF. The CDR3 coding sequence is TGCAGCGTTGACTCAGAGAATGAGCAGTTCTTC.

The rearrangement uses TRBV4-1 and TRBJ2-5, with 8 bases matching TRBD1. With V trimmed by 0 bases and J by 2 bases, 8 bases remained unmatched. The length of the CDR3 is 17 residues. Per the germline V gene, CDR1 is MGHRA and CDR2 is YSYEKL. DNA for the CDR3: TGCGCCAGCAGCCAAGATGCAGGGGGCGCGGGGCAAGAGACCCAGTACTTC. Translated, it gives CASSQDAGGAGQETQYF.

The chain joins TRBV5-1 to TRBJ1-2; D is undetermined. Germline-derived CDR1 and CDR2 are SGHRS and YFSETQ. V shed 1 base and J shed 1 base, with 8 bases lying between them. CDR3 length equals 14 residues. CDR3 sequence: CASSLRTFNYGYTF. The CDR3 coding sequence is TGCGCCAGCAGCTTGCGTACCTTTAACTATGGCTACACCTTC. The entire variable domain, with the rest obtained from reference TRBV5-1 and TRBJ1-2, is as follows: KAGVTQTPRYLIKTRGQQVTLSCSPISGHRSVSWYQQTPGQGLQFLFEYFSETQRNKGNFPGRFSGRQFSNSRSEMNVSTLELGDSALYLCASSLRTFNYGYTFGSGTRLTVV.

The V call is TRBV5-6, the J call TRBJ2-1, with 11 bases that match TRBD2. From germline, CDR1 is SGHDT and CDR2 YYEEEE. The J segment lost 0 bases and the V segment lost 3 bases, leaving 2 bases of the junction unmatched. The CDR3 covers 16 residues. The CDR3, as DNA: TGTGCCAGCAGCTCAGGACTAGCGGGCTCCTACAATGAGCAGTTCTTC. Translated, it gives CASSSGLAGSYNEQFF.

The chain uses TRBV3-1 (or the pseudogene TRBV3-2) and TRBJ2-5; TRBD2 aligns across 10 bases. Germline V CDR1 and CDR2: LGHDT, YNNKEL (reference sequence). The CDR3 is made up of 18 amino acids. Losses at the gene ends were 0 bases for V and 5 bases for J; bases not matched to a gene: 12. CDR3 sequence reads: CASSQDRASGRGGETQYF. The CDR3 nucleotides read TGTGCCAGCAGCCAAGATAGAGCTAGCGGGAGAGGTGGGGAGACCCAGTACTTC.

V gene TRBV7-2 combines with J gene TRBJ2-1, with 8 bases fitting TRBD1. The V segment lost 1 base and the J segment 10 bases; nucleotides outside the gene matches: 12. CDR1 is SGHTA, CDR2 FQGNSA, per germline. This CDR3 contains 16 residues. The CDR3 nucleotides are TGTGCCAGCAGCTTAGTCCCCGGCTCAGGGGGCCGCGAGCAGTTCTTC. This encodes CASSLVPGSGGREQFF.

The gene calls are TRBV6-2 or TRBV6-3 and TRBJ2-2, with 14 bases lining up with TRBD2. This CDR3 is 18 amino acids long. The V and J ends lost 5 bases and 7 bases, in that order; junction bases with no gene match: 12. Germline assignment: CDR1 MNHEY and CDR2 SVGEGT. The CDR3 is CASSRTSGGPGIVGELFF. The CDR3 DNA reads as TGTGCCAGCAGTCGGACTAGCGGGGGGCCCGGAATAGTCGGGGAGCTGTTTTTT.

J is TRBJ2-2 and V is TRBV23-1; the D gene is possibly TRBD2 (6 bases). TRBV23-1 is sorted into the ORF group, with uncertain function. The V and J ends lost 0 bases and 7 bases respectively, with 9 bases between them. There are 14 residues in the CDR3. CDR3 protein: CASSQSGTDGELFF. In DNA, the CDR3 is TGCGCCAGCAGTCAATCGGGGACTGACGGGGAGCTGTTTTTT.

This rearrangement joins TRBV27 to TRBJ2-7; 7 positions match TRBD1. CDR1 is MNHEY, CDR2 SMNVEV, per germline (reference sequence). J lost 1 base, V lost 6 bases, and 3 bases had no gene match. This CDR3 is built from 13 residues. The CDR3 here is CASSWDRSYEQYF. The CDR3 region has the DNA TGTGCCAGCAGCTGGGACAGATCCTACGAGCAGTACTTC.